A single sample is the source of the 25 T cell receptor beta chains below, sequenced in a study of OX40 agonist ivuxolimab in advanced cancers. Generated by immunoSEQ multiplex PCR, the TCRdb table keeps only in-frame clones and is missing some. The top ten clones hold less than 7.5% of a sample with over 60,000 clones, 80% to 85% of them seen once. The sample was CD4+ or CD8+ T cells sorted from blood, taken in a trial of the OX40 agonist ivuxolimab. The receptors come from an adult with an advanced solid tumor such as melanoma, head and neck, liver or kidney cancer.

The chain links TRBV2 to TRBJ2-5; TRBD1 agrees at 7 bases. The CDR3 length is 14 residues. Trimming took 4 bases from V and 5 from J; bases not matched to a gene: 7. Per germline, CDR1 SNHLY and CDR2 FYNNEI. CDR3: CASSALTGPETQYF. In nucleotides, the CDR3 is TGTGCCAGCAGTGCCCTGACAGGGCCGGAGACCCAGTACTTC.

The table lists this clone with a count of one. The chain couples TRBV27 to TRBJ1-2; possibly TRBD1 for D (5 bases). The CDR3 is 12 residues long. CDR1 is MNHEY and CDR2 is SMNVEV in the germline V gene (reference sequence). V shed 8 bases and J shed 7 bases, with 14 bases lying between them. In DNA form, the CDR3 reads TGTGCCAGCGCCCCCCCGCAGGGTGGCTACACCTTC. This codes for CASAPPQGGYTF.

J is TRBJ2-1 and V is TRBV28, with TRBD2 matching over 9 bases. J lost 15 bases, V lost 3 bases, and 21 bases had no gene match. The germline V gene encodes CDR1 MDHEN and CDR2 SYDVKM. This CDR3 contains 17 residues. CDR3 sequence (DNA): TGTGCCAGCAGTTTTAGGGGGCTAGCGGGATTGGCAGGGGTTCGGTTCTTC. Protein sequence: CASSFRGLAGLAGVRFF.

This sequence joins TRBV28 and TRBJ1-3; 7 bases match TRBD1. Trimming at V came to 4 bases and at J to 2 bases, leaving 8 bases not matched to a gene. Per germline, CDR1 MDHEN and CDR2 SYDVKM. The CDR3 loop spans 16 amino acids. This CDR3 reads CASSSRAQGAGNTIYF. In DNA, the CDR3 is TGTGCCAGCAGTTCCAGGGCCCAGGGGGCTGGAAACACCATATATTTT.

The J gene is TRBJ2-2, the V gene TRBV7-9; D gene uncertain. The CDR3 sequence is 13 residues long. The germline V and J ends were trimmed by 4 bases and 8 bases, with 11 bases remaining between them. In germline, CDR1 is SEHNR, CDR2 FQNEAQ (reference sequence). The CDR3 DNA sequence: TGTGCCAGCAGCTCGTTTTCAGGAGGGGAGCTGTTTTTT. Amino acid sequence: CASSSFSGGELFF.

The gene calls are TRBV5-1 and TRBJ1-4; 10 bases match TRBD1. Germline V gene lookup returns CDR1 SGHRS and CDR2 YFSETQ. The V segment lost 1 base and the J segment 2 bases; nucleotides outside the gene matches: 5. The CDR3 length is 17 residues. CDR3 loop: CASSLWGQGRTNEKLFF. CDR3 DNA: TGCGCCAGCAGCTTGTGGGGACAGGGGAGGACTAATGAAAAACTGTTTTTT.

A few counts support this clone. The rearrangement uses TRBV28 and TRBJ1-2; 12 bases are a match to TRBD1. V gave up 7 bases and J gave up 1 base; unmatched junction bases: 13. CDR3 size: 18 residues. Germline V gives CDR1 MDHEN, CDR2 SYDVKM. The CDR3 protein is CASIPPAGTGGFNYGYTF. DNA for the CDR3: TGTGCCAGCATTCCACCCGCCGGGACAGGGGGCTTTAACTATGGCTACACCTTC.

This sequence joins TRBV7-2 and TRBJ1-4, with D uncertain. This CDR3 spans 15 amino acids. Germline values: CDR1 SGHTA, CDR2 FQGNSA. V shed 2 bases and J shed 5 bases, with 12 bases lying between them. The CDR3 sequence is CASSLRTGLNEKLFF. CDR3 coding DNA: TGTGCCAGCAGCTTAAGGACGGGTCTCAATGAAAAACTGTTTTTT. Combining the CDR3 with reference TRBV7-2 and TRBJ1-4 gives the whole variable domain GAGVSQSPSNKVTEKGKDVELRCDPISGHTALYWYRQSLGQGLEFLIYFQGNSAPDKSGLPSDRFSAERTGGSVSTLTIQRTQQEDSAVYLCASSLRTGLNEKLFFGSGTQLSVL.

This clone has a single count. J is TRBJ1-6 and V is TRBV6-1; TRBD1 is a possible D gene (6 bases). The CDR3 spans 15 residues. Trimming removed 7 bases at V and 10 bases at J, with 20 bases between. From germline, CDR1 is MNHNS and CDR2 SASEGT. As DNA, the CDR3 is TGTGCCAGCAAGTCGAAAACAGGGTCGATGTCACCCCTCCACTTT. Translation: CASKSKTGSMSPLHF.

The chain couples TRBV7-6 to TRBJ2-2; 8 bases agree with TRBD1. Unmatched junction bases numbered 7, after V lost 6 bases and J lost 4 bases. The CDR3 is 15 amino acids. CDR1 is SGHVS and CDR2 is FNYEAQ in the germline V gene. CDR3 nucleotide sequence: TGTGCCAGCAGGGGGACAGGCAACCCCACCGGGGAGCTGTTTTTT. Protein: CASRGTGNPTGELFF.

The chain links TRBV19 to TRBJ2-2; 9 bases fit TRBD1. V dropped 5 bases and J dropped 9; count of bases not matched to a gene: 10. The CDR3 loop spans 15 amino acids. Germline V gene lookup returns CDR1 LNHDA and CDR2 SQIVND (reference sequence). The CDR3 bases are TGTGCCAGTAGTCAGGGACAGGGTGGGGTCCGGGAGCTGTTTTTT. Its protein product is CASSQGQGGVRELFF.

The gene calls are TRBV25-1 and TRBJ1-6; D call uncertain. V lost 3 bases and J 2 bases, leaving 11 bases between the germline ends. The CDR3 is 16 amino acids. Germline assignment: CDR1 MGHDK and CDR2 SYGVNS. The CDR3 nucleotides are TGTGCCAGCAGTGACCCCGACGGACCCTATAATTCACCCCTCCACTTT. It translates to CASSDPDGPYNSPLHF.

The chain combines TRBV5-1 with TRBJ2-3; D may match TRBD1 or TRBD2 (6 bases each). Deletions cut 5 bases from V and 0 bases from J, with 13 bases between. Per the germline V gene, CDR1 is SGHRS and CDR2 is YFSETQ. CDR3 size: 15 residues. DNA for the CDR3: TGCGCCAGCAGGACTCAGGGGACTAGCACAGATACGCAGTATTTT. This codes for CASRTQGTSTDTQYF. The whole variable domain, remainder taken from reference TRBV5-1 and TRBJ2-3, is KAGVTQTPRYLIKTRGQQVTLSCSPISGHRSVSWYQQTPGQGLQFLFEYFSETQRNKGNFPGRFSGRQFSNSRSEMNVSTLELGDSALYLCASRTQGTSTDTQYFGPGTRLTVL.

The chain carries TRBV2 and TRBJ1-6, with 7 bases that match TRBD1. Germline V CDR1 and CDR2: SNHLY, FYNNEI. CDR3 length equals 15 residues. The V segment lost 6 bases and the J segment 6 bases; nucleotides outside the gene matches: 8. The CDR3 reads CASRRGTVSNSPLHF. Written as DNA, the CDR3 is TGTGCCAGCAGGAGGGGGACAGTTAGTAATTCACCCCTCCACTTT.

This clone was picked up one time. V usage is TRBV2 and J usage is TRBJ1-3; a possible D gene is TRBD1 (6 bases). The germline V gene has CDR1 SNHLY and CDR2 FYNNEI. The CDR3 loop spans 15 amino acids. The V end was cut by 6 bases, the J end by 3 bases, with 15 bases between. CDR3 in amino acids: CASRDAGAYGNTIYF. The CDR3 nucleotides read TGTGCCAGCAGGGATGCGGGGGCTTATGGAAACACCATATATTTT.

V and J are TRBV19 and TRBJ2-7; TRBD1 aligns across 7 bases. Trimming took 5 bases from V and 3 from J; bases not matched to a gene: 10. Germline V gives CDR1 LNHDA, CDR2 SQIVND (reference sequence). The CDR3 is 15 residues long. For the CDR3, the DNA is TGTGCCAGTAGTTCTCTCATCGGGACAGACTACGAGCAGTACTTC. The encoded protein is CASSSLIGTDYEQYF.

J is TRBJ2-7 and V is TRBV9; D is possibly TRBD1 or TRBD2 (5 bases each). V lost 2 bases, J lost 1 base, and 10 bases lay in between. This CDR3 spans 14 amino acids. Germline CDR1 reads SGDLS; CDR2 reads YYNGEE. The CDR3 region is CASSVGDGSYEQYF. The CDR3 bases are TGTGCCAGCAGCGTCGGGGACGGTTCCTACGAGCAGTACTTC.

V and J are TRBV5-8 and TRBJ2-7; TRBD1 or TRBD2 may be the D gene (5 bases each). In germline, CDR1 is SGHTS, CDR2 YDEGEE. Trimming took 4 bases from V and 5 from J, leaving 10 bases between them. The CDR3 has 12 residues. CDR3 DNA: TGTGCCAGCAGCCCCGGGGCGGACGAGCAGTACGTC. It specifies CASSPGADEQYV.

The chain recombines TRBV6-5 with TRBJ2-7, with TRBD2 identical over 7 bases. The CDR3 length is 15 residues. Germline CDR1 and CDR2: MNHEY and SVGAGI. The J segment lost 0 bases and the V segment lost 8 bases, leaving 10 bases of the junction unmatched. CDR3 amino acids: CASQSGDRSSYEQYF. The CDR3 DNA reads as TGTGCCAGCCAGAGCGGGGACCGAAGCTCCTACGAGCAGTACTTC.

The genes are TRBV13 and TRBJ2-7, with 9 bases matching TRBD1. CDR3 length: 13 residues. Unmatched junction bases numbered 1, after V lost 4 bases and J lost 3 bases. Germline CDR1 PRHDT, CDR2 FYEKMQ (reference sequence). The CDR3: CASSSDRGYEQYF. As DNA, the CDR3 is TGTGCCAGCAGCTCGGACAGGGGCTACGAGCAGTACTTC.

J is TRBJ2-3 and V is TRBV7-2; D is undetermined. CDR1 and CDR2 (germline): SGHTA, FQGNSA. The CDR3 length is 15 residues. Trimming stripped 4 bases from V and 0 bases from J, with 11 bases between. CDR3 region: CASSSGSVSTDTQYF. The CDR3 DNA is TGTGCCAGCAGCTCTGGTAGTGTCAGCACAGATACGCAGTATTTT.

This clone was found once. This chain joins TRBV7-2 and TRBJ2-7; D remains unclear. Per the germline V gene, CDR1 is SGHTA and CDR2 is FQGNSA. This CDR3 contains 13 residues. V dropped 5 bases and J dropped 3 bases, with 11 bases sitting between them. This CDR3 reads CASSPNHRYEQYF. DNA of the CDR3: TGTGCCAGCAGCCCCAATCATCGCTACGAGCAGTACTTC.

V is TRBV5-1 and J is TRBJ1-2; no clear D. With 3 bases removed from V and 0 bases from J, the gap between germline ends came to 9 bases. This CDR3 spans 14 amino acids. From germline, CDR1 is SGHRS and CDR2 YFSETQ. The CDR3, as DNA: TGCGCCAGCAGCTCCGGTGGCACTAACTATGGCTACACCTTC. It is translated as CASSSGGTNYGYTF.

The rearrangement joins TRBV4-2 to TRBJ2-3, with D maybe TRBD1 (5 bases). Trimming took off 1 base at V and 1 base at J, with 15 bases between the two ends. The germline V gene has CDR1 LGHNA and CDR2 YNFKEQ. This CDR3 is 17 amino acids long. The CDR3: CASSQVSRGVGTDTQYF. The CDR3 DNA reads TGTGCCAGCAGCCAAGTTAGTAGGGGTGTGGGCACAGATACGCAGTATTTT.

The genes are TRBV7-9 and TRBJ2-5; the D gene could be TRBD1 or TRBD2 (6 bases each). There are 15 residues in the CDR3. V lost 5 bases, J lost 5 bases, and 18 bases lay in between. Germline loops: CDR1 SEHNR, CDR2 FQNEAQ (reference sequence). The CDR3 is CASSPLEGGGETQYF. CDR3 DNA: TGTGCCAGCAGCCCGCTTGAGGGGGGCGGGGAGACCCAGTACTTC.